Sequencing of this T cell receptor beta chain was carried out in a study of radiotherapy plus CTLA-4 blockade in lung cancer. Study as a whole: Objective responses occurred in approximately 18% of patients; roughly 31% had disease control.

Generated by immunoSEQ multiplex PCR, the TCRdb table keeps only in-frame clones and is missing some. The sample yields tens of thousands of clones, roughly 60% seen once. From germline, CDR1 is SGHRS and CDR2 YFSETQ. V was clipped by 0 bases and J by 2 bases, with 10 bases between them. The CDR3 spans 15 residues. Overall study findings and caveats: Dynamics of early blood T cell clones, together with interferon-beta, were reportedly the best predictors of response.

Focal radiation and CTLA-4 blockade (ipilimumab) were tested in chemo-refractory metastatic non-small-cell lung cancer patients. In regard to this clone: Antigen: not known.

This material consisted of peripheral blood, taken from a patient treated with radiotherapy plus ipilimumab. J is TRBJ2-3 and V is TRBV5-1, with D possibly TRBD1 on 5 matching bases. This clonotype was obtained from a human donor with non-small cell lung cancer who had a partial response to radiotherapy plus ipilimumab. CDR3: CASSLADGHTDTQYF. In DNA, the CDR3 is TGCGCCAGCAGCTTGGCCGACGGACACACAGATACGCAGTATTTT.